These 5 T cell receptor beta chains were sequenced from one sample in a study of blood T cell repertoires in COVID-19. The data were produced by immunoSEQ multiplex PCR, yet TCRdb's version contains in-frame clones alone and is incomplete. The repertoire holds approximately 220,000 clones, approximately 87% seen once, with 2% to 2.5% in the top ten. Sequencing input: peripheral blood. These receptors all stem from a woman between 50 and 59 years old with acute or convalescent COVID-19.

The chain carries TRBV27 and TRBJ2-7, with 7 bases aligning to TRBD2. Trimming at V came to 5 bases and at J to 4 bases, leaving 5 bases not matched to a gene. Germline lookup yields CDR1 MNHEY and CDR2 SMNVEV (reference sequence). The CDR3 covers 13 residues. The CDR3, as DNA: TGTGCCAGCAGTCCGAACGGGGGGTACGAGCAGTACTTC. This codes for CASSPNGGYEQYF.

The chain joins TRBV10-2 to TRBJ2-7, with 8 bases aligning to TRBD1. CDR1 and CDR2 from the germline V gene are WSHSY and SAAADI. J gave up 2 bases and V 9 bases, and 12 bases lay outside the gene matches. This CDR3 region has 15 residues. The CDR3 reads CASQQETGETYEQYF. As DNA, the CDR3 is TGCGCCAGTCAACAGGAGACAGGGGAAACCTACGAGCAGTACTTC.

CDR3 coding DNA: TGTGCCAGCAGTACAGAGGACAGGGCCGAGCAGTACTTC. Its translation: CASSTEDRAEQYF. The chain employs TRBV28 and TRBJ2-7; 8 bases fit TRBD1. Losses at the gene ends were 5 bases for V and 6 bases for J; bases not matched to a gene: 6. Germline assignment: CDR1 MDHEN and CDR2 SYDVKM. The CDR3 loop spans 13 amino acids.

In DNA form, the CDR3 reads TGCGCCAGCAGCCAAGATGAGACCCGGGGGTACGAGCAGTACTTC. Its protein is CASSQDETRGYEQYF. This chain uses TRBV4-3 with TRBJ2-7, with TRBD2 as a possible D gene (6 bases). CDR1 and CDR2 (germline): LGHNA, YSLEER. CDR3 size: 15 residues. Trimming stripped 0 bases from V and 4 bases from J, with 13 bases between.

J is TRBJ1-2 and V is TRBV6-1; D unclear. This CDR3 is built from 15 residues. CDR1 is MNHNS, CDR2 SASEGT, per germline. V was cut by 0 bases and J by 7 bases, with 15 bases left in between. In nucleotides, the CDR3 is TGTGCCAGCAGTGAAGCGCTTCGGGGATGGGGTGGCTACACCTTC. Its protein product is CASSEALRGWGGYTF.